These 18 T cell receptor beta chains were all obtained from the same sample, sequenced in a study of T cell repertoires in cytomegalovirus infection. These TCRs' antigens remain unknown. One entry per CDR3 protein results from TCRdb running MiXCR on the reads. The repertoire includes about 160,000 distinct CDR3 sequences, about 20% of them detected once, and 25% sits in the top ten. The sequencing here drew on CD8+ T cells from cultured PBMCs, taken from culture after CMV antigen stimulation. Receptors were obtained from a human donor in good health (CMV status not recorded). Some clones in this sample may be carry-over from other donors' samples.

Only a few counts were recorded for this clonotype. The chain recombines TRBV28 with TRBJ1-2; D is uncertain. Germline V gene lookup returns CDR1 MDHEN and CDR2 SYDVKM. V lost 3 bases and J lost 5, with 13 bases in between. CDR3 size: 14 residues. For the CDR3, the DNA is TGTGCCAGCAGTTTCCGTTCCCCGCGGTATGGCTACACCTTC. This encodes CASSFRSPRYGYTF.

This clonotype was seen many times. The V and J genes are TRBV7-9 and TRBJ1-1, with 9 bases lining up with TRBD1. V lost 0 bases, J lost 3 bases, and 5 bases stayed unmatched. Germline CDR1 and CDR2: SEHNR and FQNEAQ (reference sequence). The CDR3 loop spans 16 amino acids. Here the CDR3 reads CASSLALRTGDTEAFF. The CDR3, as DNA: TGTGCCAGCAGCTTAGCGCTCAGGACAGGGGACACTGAAGCTTTCTTT. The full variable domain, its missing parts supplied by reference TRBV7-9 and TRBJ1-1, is DTGVSQNPRHKITKRGQNVTFRCDPISEHNRLYWYRQTLGQGPEFLTYFQNEAQLEKSRLLSDRFSAERPKGSFSTLEIQRTEQGDSAMYLCASSLALRTGDTEAFFGQGTRLTVV.

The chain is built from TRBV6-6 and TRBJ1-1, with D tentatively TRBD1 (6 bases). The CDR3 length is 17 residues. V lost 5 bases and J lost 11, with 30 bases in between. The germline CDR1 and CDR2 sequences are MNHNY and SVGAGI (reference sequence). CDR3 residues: CASSQTQVSGDGLWAFF. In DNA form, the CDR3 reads TGTGCCAGCAGTCAAACTCAAGTTTCAGGGGACGGGCTATGGGCTTTCTTT.

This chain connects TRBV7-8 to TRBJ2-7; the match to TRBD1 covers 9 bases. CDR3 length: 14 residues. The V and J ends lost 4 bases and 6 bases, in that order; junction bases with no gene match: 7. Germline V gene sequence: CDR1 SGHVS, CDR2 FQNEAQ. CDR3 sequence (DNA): TGTGCCAGCAGCTGGGACAGGGTTGCTTCCGAGCAGTACTTC. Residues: CASSWDRVASEQYF.

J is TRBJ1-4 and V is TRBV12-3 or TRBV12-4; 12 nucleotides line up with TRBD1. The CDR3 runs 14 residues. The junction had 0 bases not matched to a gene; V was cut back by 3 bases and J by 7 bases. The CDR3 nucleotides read TGTGCCAGCAGTTTGGGACAGGGGGCTGAAAAACTGTTTTTT. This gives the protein CASSLGQGAEKLFF.

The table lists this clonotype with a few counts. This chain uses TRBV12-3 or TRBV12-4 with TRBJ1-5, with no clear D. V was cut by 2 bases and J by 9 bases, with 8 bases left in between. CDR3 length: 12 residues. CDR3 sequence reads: CASSLPRRPQHF. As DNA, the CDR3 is TGTGCCAGCAGTTTACCCCGGCGGCCCCAGCATTTT.

The CDR3 region is CASSFAPYDTEAFF. The CDR3 bases are TGTGCCAGCAGTTTCGCTCCCTATGACACTGAAGCTTTCTTT. The chain combines TRBV27 with TRBJ1-1; D gene uncertain. Trimming removed 3 bases from V and 3 bases from J, with 11 bases in between. CDR1 and CDR2 from the germline V gene are MNHEY and SMNVEV (reference sequence). This CDR3 has 14 residues.

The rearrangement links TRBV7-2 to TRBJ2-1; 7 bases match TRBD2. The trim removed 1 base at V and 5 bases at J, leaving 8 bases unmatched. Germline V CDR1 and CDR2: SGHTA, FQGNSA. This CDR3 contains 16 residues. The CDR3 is CASSLVSGGTHNEQFF. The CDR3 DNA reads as TGTGCCAGCAGCTTAGTGTCCGGGGGGACCCACAATGAGCAGTTCTTC.

CDR3 coding DNA: TGTGCCAGCAGTGACAAAGGGTCGGGGACCTACGAGCAGTACTTC. Translated: CASSDKGSGTYEQYF. V and J are TRBV6-6 and TRBJ2-7; possibly TRBD2 for D (5 bases). Germline V lookup: CDR1 MNHNY, CDR2 SVGAGI (reference sequence). This CDR3 has 15 residues. Trimming took 5 bases from V and 2 from J, leaving 16 bases between them.

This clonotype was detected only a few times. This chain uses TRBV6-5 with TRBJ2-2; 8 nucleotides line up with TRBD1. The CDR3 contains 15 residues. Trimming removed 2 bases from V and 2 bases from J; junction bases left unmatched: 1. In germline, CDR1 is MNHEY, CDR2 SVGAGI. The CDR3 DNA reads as TGTGCCAGCAGTTACCAGGGGGCTAACACCGGGGAGCTGTTTTTT. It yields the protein CASSYQGANTGELFF.

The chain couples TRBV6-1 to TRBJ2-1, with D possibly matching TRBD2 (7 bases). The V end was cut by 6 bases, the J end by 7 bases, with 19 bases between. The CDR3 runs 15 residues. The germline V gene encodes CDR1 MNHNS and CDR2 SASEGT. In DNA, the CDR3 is TGTGCCAGCAGCCTAGGGGGGGCAGGACGGAATGAGCAGTTCTTC. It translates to CASSLGGAGRNEQFF.

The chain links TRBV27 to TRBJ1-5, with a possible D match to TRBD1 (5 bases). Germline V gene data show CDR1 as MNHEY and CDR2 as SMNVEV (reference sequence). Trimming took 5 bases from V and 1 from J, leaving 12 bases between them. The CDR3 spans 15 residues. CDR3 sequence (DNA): TGTGCCAGCAGTCCGGGGGTGGGAAGCAATCAGCCCCAGCATTTT. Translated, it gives CASSPGVGSNQPQHF.

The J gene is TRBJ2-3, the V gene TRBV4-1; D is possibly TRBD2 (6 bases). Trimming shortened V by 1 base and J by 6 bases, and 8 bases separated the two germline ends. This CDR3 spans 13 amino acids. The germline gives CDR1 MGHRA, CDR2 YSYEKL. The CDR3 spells CASSQVRGDTQYF. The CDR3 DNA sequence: TGCGCCAGCAGCCAAGTACGGGGGGATACGCAGTATTTT.

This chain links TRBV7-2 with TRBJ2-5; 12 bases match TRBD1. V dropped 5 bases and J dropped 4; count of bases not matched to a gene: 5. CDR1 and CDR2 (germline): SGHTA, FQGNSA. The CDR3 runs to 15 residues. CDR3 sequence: CASSHGTGGLETQYF. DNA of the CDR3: TGTGCCAGCAGCCACGGGACAGGGGGCTTAGAGACCCAGTACTTC.

The chain's CDR3 is CASSHPTGPLMNTEAFF. The CDR3 DNA reads as TGCGCCAGCAGCCACCCTACAGGGCCCCTCATGAACACTGAAGCTTTCTTT. The chain recombines TRBV4-1 with TRBJ1-1; tentative D call: TRBD1 (6 bases). Germline CDR1 and CDR2: MGHRA and YSYEKL. The CDR3 contains 17 residues. Trimming stripped 3 bases from V and 0 bases from J, with 17 bases between.

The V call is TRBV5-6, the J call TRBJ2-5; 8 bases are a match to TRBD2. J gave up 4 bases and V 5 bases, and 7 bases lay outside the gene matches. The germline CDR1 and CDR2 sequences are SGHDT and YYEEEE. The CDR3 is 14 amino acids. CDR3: CASRSGGQLETQYF. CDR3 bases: TGTGCCAGCAGATCGGGGGGGCAACTAGAGACCCAGTACTTC.

The CDR3 sequence is CASSPPGDLTQPQHF. In DNA form, the CDR3 reads TGTGCCAGCAGTCCCCCAGGGGATTTAACTCAGCCCCAGCATTTT. The V and J genes are TRBV12-3 or TRBV12-4 and TRBJ1-5; D perhaps matches TRBD1 (6 bases). This CDR3 contains 15 residues. V was trimmed by 5 bases and J by 6 bases, leaving 17 bases between them.

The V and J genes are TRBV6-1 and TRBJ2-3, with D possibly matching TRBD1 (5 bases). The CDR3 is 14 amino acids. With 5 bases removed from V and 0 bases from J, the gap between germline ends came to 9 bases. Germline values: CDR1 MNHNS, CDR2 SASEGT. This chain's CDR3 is CASSPDISTDTQYF. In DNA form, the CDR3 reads TGTGCCAGCAGTCCGGACATAAGCACAGATACGCAGTATTTT.